The sequence of this T cell receptor beta chain was determined in a study of OX40 agonist ivuxolimab in advanced cancers. The study, taken as a whole, reports: Determination of antigen specificity was not performed for the expanded peripheral T cells. More expanded clones were seen, on average, in CD8+ T cells than in CD4+.

This table comes from immunoSEQ multiplex PCR, and its TCRdb copy is limited to in-frame clones, with some not included. This sample has tens of thousands of clones, with 85% to 90% found just once. The V gene's germline CDR1 is SQVTM and CDR2 ANQGSEA. CDR3 length: 14 residues. The V end lost 0 bases, the J end lost 0 bases, and 9 bases lay between the germline ends. About this clone itself: The target antigen is unknown.

V is TRBV29-1 and J is TRBJ2-7; tentative D call: TRBD2 (5 bases). This sequence originates from an adult with an advanced solid tumor such as melanoma, head and neck, liver or kidney cancer. Sequenced material: CD4+ or CD8+ T cells sorted from blood, taken in a trial of the OX40 agonist ivuxolimab. The DNA of the CDR3 is TGCAGCGTTGAAGAAACAACTAGCTCCTACGAGCAGTACTTC. This encodes CSVEETTSSYEQYF.